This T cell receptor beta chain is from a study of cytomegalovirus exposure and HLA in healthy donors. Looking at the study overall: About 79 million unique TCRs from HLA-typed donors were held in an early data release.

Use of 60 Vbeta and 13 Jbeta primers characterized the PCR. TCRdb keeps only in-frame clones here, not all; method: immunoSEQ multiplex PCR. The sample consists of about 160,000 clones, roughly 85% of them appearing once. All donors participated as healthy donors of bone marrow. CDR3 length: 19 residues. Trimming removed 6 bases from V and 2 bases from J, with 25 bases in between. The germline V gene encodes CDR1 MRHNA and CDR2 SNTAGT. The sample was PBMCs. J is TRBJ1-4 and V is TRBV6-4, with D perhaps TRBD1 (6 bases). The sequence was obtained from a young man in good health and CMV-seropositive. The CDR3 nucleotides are TGTGCCAGCAGCCCAAGGGAGGGGCATCAGGGGAGTACTAATGAAAAACTGTTTTTT. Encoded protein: CASSPREGHQGSTNEKLFF.